The rows below give T cell receptor beta chains drawn from one sample of a study of cytomegalovirus exposure and HLA in healthy donors. Produced via immunoSEQ multiplex PCR; TCRdb's table is partial and in-frame only. The table has 210,000 or so clones, approximately 88% seen once. The sequencing sample was made of PBMCs. The receptors derive from a boy aged 2 to 9 in good health and CMV-seronegative. The CDR3 runs from the conserved cysteine through the conserved F or W. D genes are given only for firm matches. Only part of the rows carry a size: once, few, many, or a class if the clone is expanded.

v_call	j_call	d_call	clone_size	cdr3_nt	cdr3_aa
TRBV10-3	TRBJ2-5	.	.	TGTGCCATCAGTGTAACAGCCATGGAAGAGACCCAGTACTTC	CAISVTAMEETQYF
TRBV4-2	TRBJ2-1	TRBD2	.	TGTGCCAGCAGCCAAGAAATAGCGGGGGGGCGGAATGAGCAGTTCTTC	CASSQEIAGGRNEQFF
TRBV7-9	TRBJ2-7	TRBD1	.	TGTGCCAGCAGCCACCGGGACAGGACCTACGAGCAGTACTTC	CASSHRDRTYEQYF
TRBV5-1	TRBJ2-7	TRBD1	once	TGCGCCAGCAGCTGGGGCCCGGACAGGGCGGGCCTCTACGAGCAGTACTTC	CASSWGPDRAGLYEQYF
TRBV11-2	TRBJ2-7	TRBD2	.	TGTGCCAGCAGCTCCGGGACTAGCGTATACGAGCAGTACTTC	CASSSGTSVYEQYF
TRBV10-3	TRBJ1-4	.	few	TGTGCCATCAGTGAAGGCTGGGGGGAGAGGGGAAAACTGTTTTTT	CAISEGWGERGKLFF
TRBV11-3	TRBJ2-1	TRBD1	.	TGTGCCAGCAGCTTAGGATACCGGGGGACAGGCTCCGATGAGCAGTTCTTC	CASSLGYRGTGSDEQFF
TRBV6-5	TRBJ2-7	TRBD2	.	TGTGCCAGCAGTTCCTCGGTGGCGGGAGGTAAATACGAGCAGTACTTC	CASSSSVAGGKYEQYF
TRBV7-3	TRBJ1-2	.	few	TGTGCCAGCAGCTTGGACACTAACTATGGCTACACCTTC	CASSLDTNYGYTF
TRBV5-1	TRBJ2-5	.	once	TGCGCCAGCAGCTTCGGGTCTCAAGAGACCCAGTACTTC	CASSFGSQETQYF
TRBV19	TRBJ1-1	.	.	TGTGCCAGTAGTATGTTACAGACGCAGCAGAACACTGAAGCTTTCTTT	CASSMLQTQQNTEAFF
TRBV4-1	TRBJ1-2	TRBD1	few	TGCGCCAGCAGCCAAAAGGCACAGGGGGCTAGGGGCTACACCTTC	CASSQKAQGARGYTF
TRBV15	TRBJ1-2	.	.	TGTGCCACCAGCAAGTCCCGTGACTACTATGGCTACACCTTC	CATSKSRDYYGYTF
TRBV7-2	TRBJ2-5	.	once	TGTGCCAGCAGCTTAGTGAACGGTCAAGAGACCCAGTACTTC	CASSLVNGQETQYF
TRBV5-4	TRBJ2-1	TRBD2	.	TGTGCCAGCAGCTTCCGTAGCGGGGGGGGCAATGAGCAGTTCTTC	CASSFRSGGGNEQFF
TRBV18	TRBJ1-2	TRBD1	.	TGTGCCAGCTCACCGACGGACAGGGGGAACTATGGCTACACCTTC	CASSPTDRGNYGYTF
TRBV27	TRBJ1-1	.	.	TGTGCCAGCAGCGTGCGGGGTACTTGGGACACTGAAGCTTTCTTT	CASSVRGTWDTEAFF
TRBV7-2	TRBJ1-2	.	.	TGTGCCAGCAGCTTAGATAGGGGGACCTATGGCTACACCTTC	CASSLDRGTYGYTF
TRBV6-6	TRBJ1-6	.	.	TGTGCCAGCAGCGTATCCAGCTCCTATAATTCACCCCTCCACTTT	CASSVSSSYNSPLHF
TRBV15	TRBJ2-1	.	.	TGTGCCACCAGCAGAGATATCAGGGGTTCCTACAATGAGCAGTTCTTC	CATSRDIRGSYNEQFF
TRBV19	TRBJ2-1	TRBD1	.	TGTGCCAGTAGTCTCACAGGGGGCTCCTACAATGAGCAGTTCTTC	CASSLTGGSYNEQFF
TRBV7-8	TRBJ2-7	.	.	TGTGCCAGCAGCTTAATACCAGGGACACCTACATACGAGCAGTACTTC	CASSLIPGTPTYEQYF
TRBV7-9	TRBJ1-4	TRBD1	.	TGTGCCAGCAGCTATGGACAGGGTGGGGAAAAACTGTTTTTT	CASSYGQGGEKLFF
TRBV19	TRBJ1-3	TRBD1	.	TGTGCCAGTAGTGACAGGGGTTCTGGAAACACCATATATTTT	CASSDRGSGNTIYF
TRBV4-1	TRBJ2-7	TRBD2	once	TGCGCCAGCAGCTCTCTGACTAGCGGGCTTTACGAGCAGTACTTC	CASSSLTSGLYEQYF
TRBV10-1	TRBJ2-1	.	.	TGCGCCAGCAGTGAGTCCAGAAACAACGCTTACAATGAGCAGTTCTTC	CASSESRNNAYNEQFF
TRBV6-5	TRBJ1-6	.	once	TGTGCCAGCAGTTACGCGGGGGTGAATTCACCCCTCCACTTT	CASSYAGVNSPLHF
TRBV4-1	TRBJ1-5	.	few	TGCGCCAGCAGCCCAGGACAGCGAGCCTATCAGCCCCAGCATTTT	CASSPGQRAYQPQHF
TRBV19	TRBJ1-2	.	once	TGTGCCAGTAGTATTGGAGAAGACTATGGCTACACCTTC	CASSIGEDYGYTF
TRBV4-1	TRBJ2-7	.	.	TGCGCCAGCAGCCAAGACAGGGGAATCTACGAGCAGTACTTC	CASSQDRGIYEQYF
TRBV5-6	TRBJ2-7	TRBD1	.	TGTGCCAGCAGTCCAGGGGGATCCTACGAGCAGTACTTC	CASSPGGSYEQYF
TRBV5-4	TRBJ1-5	TRBD1	few	TGTGCCAGCAGCGGTAGACAGGGAGAGGGCAATCAGCCCCAGCATTTT	CASSGRQGEGNQPQHF
TRBV7-9	TRBJ2-7	.	.	TGTGCCAGCAGCTTAGCGCCAGGGGACTACGAGCAGTACTTC	CASSLAPGDYEQYF
TRBV7-8	TRBJ1-1	.	.	TGTGCCAGCAGCCCCCAGGCTACCTGGAGGCAGAACACTGAAGCTTTCTTT	CASSPQATWRQNTEAFF
TRBV27	TRBJ1-5	TRBD1	.	TGTGCCAGCAGAACAGGGGGGAATCAGCCCCAGCATTTT	CASRTGGNQPQHF
TRBV15	TRBJ2-1	.	.	TGTGCCACCAGCTTTGACAGGGAGGATGAGCAGTTCTTC	CATSFDREDEQFF
TRBV19	TRBJ1-3	.	few	TGTGCCAGTAGTTCTCCGGGTGAAGCACGAGGAAACACCATATATTTT	CASSSPGEARGNTIYF
TRBV30	TRBJ1-3	TRBD1	.	TGTGCCTGGAGTGTACCCACAGGGGGACTTGGAAACACCATATATTTT	CAWSVPTGGLGNTIYF
TRBV27	TRBJ2-1	TRBD1	.	TGTGCCAGCAGTCCACCCCGGGACAGGGCTTACAATGAGCAGTTCTTC	CASSPPRDRAYNEQFF
TRBV2	TRBJ2-5	TRBD1	.	TGTGCCAGCAGGGGGACAGACCAAGAGACCCAGTACTTC	CASRGTDQETQYF
TRBV7-2	TRBJ2-5	.	.	TGTGCCAGCAGCTTTGAGATAAGAGAGACCCAGTACTTC	CASSFEIRETQYF
TRBV28	TRBJ1-5	TRBD1	.	TGTGCCAGCAGCTGGACAGGCGTGGGCAATCAGCCCCAGCATTTT	CASSWTGVGNQPQHF
TRBV6-1	TRBJ1-1	.	few	TGTGCCAGCAGTCTGAGTACTGAAGCTTTCTTT	CASSLSTEAFF
TRBV9	TRBJ2-7	.	.	TGTGCCAGCAGCGCAGAGGCCCTTACAGGGCTCTCCTACGAGCAGTACTTC	CASSAEALTGLSYEQYF
TRBV7-2	TRBJ1-1	.	.	TGTGCCAGCAGCTTCCTAACAGGGTTGGGCACTGAAGCTTTCTTT	CASSFLTGLGTEAFF
TRBV19	TRBJ1-1	.	.	TGTGCCAGTAGTAAACACGGACAAGTGAACACTGAAGCTTTCTTT	CASSKHGQVNTEAFF
TRBV27	TRBJ2-3	TRBD1	.	TGTGCCAGCAGTTTATCCGACAGGGGTGATACGCAGTATTTT	CASSLSDRGDTQYF
TRBV19	TRBJ1-1	.	.	TGTGCCAGTAGTTTTCGGGTAGGTCAGGGGACTGAAGCTTTCTTT	CASSFRVGQGTEAFF
TRBV5-1	TRBJ2-1	TRBD2	.	TGCGCCAGCAGCCGACGTGCGAGCGGGGGGGGCTACAATGAGCAGTTCTTC	CASSRRASGGGYNEQFF
TRBV2	TRBJ1-2	.	.	TGTGCCAGCAGCTCCTCGGACAGCTATGGCTACACCTTC	CASSSSDSYGYTF
TRBV19	TRBJ1-5	.	.	TGTGCCAGTAGTATGGCAGGGAATCAGCCCCAGCATTTT	CASSMAGNQPQHF
TRBV21-1	TRBJ2-1	.	.	TGTGCCAGCAGCATGGGGACTAGCGGGAGGATCTTCTACAATGAGCAGTTCTTC	CASSMGTSGRIFYNEQFF
TRBV29-1	TRBJ2-1	TRBD1	.	TGCAGCGCCAAGAGTGGGACAGGGGTTGAGCAGTTCTTC	CSAKSGTGVEQFF
TRBV6-5	TRBJ1-4	TRBD1	.	TGTGCCAGCAGCTTACACAGGGGTGGTAATGAAAAACTGTTTTTT	CASSLHRGGNEKLFF
TRBV5-4	TRBJ1-4	.	few	TGTGCCAGCAGCCGCGGGGCAACTAATGAAAAACTGTTTTTT	CASSRGATNEKLFF
TRBV11-3	TRBJ2-2	TRBD1	.	TGTGCCAGCAGCTTAGGCAGGGGGAGTAACACCGGGGAGCTGTTTTTT	CASSLGRGSNTGELFF
TRBV6-1	TRBJ1-5	TRBD1	.	TGTGCCAGCAGTGGGAAACCGGGACAGGACAATCAGCCCCAGCATTTT	CASSGKPGQDNQPQHF
TRBV5-1	TRBJ2-3	TRBD1	.	TGCGCCAGCAGCGACAGGGTCACAGATACGCAGTATTTT	CASSDRVTDTQYF
TRBV11-2	TRBJ1-5	TRBD1	.	TGTGCCAGCAGCTTAGATCGTGGACAGGGCCATCAGCCCCAGCATTTT	CASSLDRGQGHQPQHF
TRBV5-5	TRBJ2-3	.	few	TGTGCCAGCAGCCCCAGGGGCGATACGCAGTATTTT	CASSPRGDTQYF